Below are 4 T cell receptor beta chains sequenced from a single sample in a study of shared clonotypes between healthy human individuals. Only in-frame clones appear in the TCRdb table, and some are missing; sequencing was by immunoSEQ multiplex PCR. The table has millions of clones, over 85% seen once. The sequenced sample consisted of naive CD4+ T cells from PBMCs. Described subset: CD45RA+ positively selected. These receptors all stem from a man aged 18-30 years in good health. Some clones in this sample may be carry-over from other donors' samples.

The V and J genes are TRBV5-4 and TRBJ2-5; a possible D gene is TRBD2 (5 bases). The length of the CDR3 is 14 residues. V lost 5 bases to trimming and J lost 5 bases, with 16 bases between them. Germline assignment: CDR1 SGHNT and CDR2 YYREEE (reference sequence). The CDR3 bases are TGTGCCAGCAGTTCCGGGTCCCCGGGGGAGACCCAGTACTTC. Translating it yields CASSSGSPGETQYF.

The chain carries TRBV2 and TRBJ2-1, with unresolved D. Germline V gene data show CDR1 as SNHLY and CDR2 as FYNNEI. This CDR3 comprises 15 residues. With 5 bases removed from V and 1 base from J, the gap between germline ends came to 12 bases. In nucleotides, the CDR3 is TGTGCCAGCAGTCGACTCCGGAATTCCTACAATGAGCAGTTCTTC. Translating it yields CASSRLRNSYNEQFF. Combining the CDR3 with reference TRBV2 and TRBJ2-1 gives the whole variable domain EPEVTQTPSHQVTQMGQEVILRCVPISNHLYFYWYRQILGQKVEFLVSFYNNEISEKSEIFDDQFSVERPDGSNFTLKIRSTKLEDSAMYFCASSRLRNSYNEQFFGPGTRLTVL.

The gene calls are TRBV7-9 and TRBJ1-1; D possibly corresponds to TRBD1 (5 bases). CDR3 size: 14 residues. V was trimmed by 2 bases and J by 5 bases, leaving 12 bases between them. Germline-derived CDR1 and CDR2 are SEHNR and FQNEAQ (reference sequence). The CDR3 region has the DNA TGTGCCAGCAGCTTACTGGACATTCGGACTGAAGCTTTCTTT. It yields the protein CASSLLDIRTEAFF.

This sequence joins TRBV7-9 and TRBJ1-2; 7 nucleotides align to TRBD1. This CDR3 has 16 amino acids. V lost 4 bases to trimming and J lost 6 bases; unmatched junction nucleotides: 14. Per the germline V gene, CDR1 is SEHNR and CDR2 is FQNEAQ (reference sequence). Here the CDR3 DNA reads TGTGCCAGCAGCTCCCGTTCCCCAGGGGGAGTGGATGGCTACACCTTC. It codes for CASSSRSPGGVDGYTF.